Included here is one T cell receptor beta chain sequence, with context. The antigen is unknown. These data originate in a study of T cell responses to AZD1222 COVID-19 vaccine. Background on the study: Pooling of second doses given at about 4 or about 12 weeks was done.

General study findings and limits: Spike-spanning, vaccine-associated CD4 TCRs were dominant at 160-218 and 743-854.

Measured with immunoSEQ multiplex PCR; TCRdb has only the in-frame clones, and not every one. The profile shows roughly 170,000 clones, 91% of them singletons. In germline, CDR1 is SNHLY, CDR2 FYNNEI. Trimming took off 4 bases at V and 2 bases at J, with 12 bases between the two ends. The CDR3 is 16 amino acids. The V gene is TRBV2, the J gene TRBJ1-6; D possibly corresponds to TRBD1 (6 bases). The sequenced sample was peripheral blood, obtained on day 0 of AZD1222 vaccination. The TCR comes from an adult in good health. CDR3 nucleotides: TGTGCCAGCAGTGTCAGGGGAGGCACCTATAATTCACCCCTCCACTTT. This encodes CASSVRGGTYNSPLHF.